The clone carrying this TCR beta chain was seen a single time. Its antigen is as yet unknown. Authors' methods: Filtering differed for immunoSEQ, which gave only junction sequences without quality scores. The table came from immunoSEQ multiplex PCR; TCRdb's copy has only in-frame clones and leaves some out. V and J calls and clone size are copied from that table; D and trimming were computed from the DNA. In the table there are more than 1.2 million clones, less than 99% of which are singletons. In germline, CDR1 is MRHNA, CDR2 SNTAGT. V lost 4 bases, J lost 0 bases, and 5 bases lay in between. This CDR3 is 13 amino acids long. Recent acute infections and vaccinations were absent in the healthy HIV-negative adult donors. This sample is part of a study of shared clonotypes between healthy human individuals. Study conclusions and caveats: In general, naive subsets displayed greater estimated richness than memory subsets did.

The sample comprised naive CD4+ T cells sorted from blood. As for subset: CD45RA+ positively selected. The genes are TRBV6-4 and TRBJ2-3; D is unclear. The receptor was derived from a man under 40 in good health. The CDR3 DNA reads TGTGCCAGCAGTGCGGCTAGCACAGATACGCAGTATTTT. Amino acids: CASSAASTDTQYF.